This TCR beta chain was recorded in a study of identical twins. This clonotype was seen more than once but under ten times. Antigen: not known. V lost 6 bases, J lost 2 bases, and 9 bases stayed unmatched. The germline CDR1 and CDR2 sequences are SGHRS and YFSETQ. The CDR3 is 15 residues long. No donor was unhealthy or non-Caucasian. A universal primer site was created by template switching, with the cDNA bearing unique molecular identifiers. TCRdb reprocessed the 5' RACE reads via MiXCR and lists one record per CDR3 protein. Altogether about 890,000 distinct CDR3 sequences are present, around 12% being singletons, with the ten largest covering around 1.6%. The study, taken as a whole, reports: Twin sharing of out-of-frame TCR alpha was underestimated by models in monozygotic pairs. The analysis was cross-sectional rather than longitudinal within donors.

This same sample was also taken into another study, of yellow fever vaccine responses in identical twins.

V gene TRBV5-1 combines with J gene TRBJ2-7; 9 bases are a match to TRBD1. The TCR comes from a woman between 18 and 30 years old in good health. The specimen was PBMCs. The CDR3 loop reads CASKNPDRGAYEQYF. The CDR3 bases are TGCGCCAGCAAGAACCCGGACAGGGGAGCCTACGAGCAGTACTTC.